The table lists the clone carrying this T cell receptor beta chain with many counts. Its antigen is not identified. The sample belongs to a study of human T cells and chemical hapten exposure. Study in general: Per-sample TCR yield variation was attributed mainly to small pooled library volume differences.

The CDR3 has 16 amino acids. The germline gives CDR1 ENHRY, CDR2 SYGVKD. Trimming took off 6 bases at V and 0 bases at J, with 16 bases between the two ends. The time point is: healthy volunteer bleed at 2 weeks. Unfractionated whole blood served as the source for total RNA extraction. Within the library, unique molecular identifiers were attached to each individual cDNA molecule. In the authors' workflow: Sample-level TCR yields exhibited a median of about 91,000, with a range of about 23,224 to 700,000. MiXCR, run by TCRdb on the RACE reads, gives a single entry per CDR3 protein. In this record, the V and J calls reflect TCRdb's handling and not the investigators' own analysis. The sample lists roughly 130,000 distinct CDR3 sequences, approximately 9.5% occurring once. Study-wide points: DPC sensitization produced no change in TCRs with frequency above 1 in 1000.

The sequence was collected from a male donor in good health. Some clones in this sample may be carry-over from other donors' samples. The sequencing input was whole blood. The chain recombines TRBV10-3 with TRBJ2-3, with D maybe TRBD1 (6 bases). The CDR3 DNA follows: TGTGCCATCAGGGACAGCTATCCCGTTAGCACAGATACGCAGTATTTT. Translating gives CAIRDSYPVSTDTQYF.